One and the same sample provided the 26 T cell receptor beta chains below, sequenced in a study of T cell changes during pregnancy in multiple sclerosis. Generated by immunoSEQ multiplex PCR, the TCRdb table keeps only in-frame clones and is missing some. The data hold around 100,000 clones, with roughly 90% observed a single time. This specimen was peripheral blood, taken after pregnancy. All receptors come from a female donor with multiple sclerosis, enrolled in a pregnancy study.

The gene calls are TRBV5-1 and TRBJ2-5, with 7 bases matching TRBD1. Trimming cost V 3 bases and J 7 bases; bases outside gene matches: 6. CDR1 and CDR2 from the germline V gene are SGHRS and YFSETQ. This CDR3 is 13 amino acids long. CDR3 sequence reads: CASSSGQSGTQYF. CDR3 bases: TGCGCCAGCAGCTCGGGACAGTCAGGGACCCAGTACTTC. The entire variable domain, with the rest obtained from reference TRBV5-1 and TRBJ2-5, is as follows: KAGVTQTPRYLIKTRGQQVTLSCSPISGHRSVSWYQQTPGQGLQFLFEYFSETQRNKGNFPGRFSGRQFSNSRSEMNVSTLELGDSALYLCASSSGQSGTQYFGPGTRLLVL.

This chain joins TRBV4-1 and TRBJ2-3; D unresolved. V was cut by 1 base and J by 2 bases, with 16 bases left in between. Germline-derived CDR1 and CDR2 are MGHRA and YSYEKL. The length of the CDR3 is 17 residues. CDR3: CASSQALGTLPTDTQYF. The CDR3 region has the DNA TGCGCCAGCAGCCAAGCCCTAGGTACTTTACCCACAGATACGCAGTATTTT.

The chain carries TRBV18 and TRBJ2-4; possibly TRBD2 for D (6 bases). The CDR3 runs to 12 residues. CDR1 is KGHSH and CDR2 is LQKENI in the germline V gene. Trimming pared 6 bases from V and 9 bases from J, leaving 12 bases between. CDR3 DNA sequence: TGTGCCAGCTCCCCGGGGGTGAGCATTCAGTACTTC. Protein product: CASSPGVSIQYF.

The J gene is TRBJ1-5, the V gene TRBV6-6; D is uncertain. Germline-derived CDR1 and CDR2 are MNHNY and SVGAGI (reference sequence). The CDR3 sequence is 16 residues long. V gave up 0 bases and J gave up 2 bases, with 11 bases separating them. The DNA for the CDR3 is TGTGCCAGCAGTTACTCTGCCCAGGTCGGCAATCAGCCCCAGCATTTT. Its protein is CASSYSAQVGNQPQHF.

The gene calls are TRBV14 and TRBJ2-1; TRBD2 is a possible D gene (6 bases). Looked up from germline, CDR1 is SGHDN and CDR2 is FVKESK. V lost 4 bases and J 6 bases, leaving 10 bases between the germline ends. The CDR3 is 13 residues long. The CDR3 protein is CASSLVGGNEQFF. The DNA of the CDR3 is TGTGCCAGCAGCCTAGTCGGGGGCAATGAGCAGTTCTTC.

V gene TRBV6-1 combines with J gene TRBJ1-2; unclear D gene. Germline values: CDR1 MNHNS, CDR2 SASEGT. With 5 bases removed from V and 6 bases from J, the gap between germline ends came to 4 bases. The CDR3 sequence is 10 residues long. Written as DNA, the CDR3 is TGTGCCAGCAGTTCTGATGGCTACACCTTC. This sequence encodes CASSSDGYTF.

The gene calls are TRBV19 and TRBJ1-5; D is ambiguous. CDR1 is LNHDA, CDR2 SQIVND, per germline (reference sequence). V lost 8 bases and J lost 0, with 8 bases in between. The CDR3 contains 13 residues. CDR3 in DNA: TGTGCCAGTGCCACTAGTAGCAATCAGCCCCAGCATTTT. Translating gives CASATSSNQPQHF.

J is TRBJ2-2 and V is TRBV7-8; 13 nucleotides match TRBD2. Germline values: CDR1 SGHVS, CDR2 FQNEAQ. V was pared by 5 bases and J by 6 bases, with 6 bases of the junction left unmatched. The CDR3 is made up of 16 amino acids. Here the CDR3 reads CASSTRTSGRSGELFF. The CDR3 DNA is TGTGCCAGCAGCACTCGGACTAGCGGGAGATCCGGGGAGCTGTTTTTT.

The gene calls are TRBV7-2 and TRBJ1-6; D uncertain. Germline CDR1 reads SGHTA; CDR2 reads FQGNSA. The V end was cut by 4 bases, the J end by 7 bases, with 14 bases between. The CDR3 is made up of 15 amino acids. This CDR3 reads CASSSTPSRNSPLHF. CDR3 sequence (DNA): TGTGCCAGCAGCTCCACTCCCAGCAGGAATTCACCCCTCCACTTT.

The chain employs TRBV25-1 and TRBJ2-1; 7 bases fit TRBD1. V lost 7 bases, J lost 2 bases, and 2 bases stayed unmatched. The CDR3 has 13 residues. Per the germline V gene, CDR1 is MGHDK and CDR2 is SYGVNS. The CDR3 DNA is TGTGCCAGCAACCAGGGGGCCTACAATGAGCAGTTCTTC. This encodes CASNQGAYNEQFF. The whole variable domain, filled in from reference TRBV25-1 and TRBJ2-1, reads EADIYQTPRYLVIGTGKKITLECSQTMGHDKMYWYQQDPGMELHLIHYSYGVNSTEKGDLSSESTVSRIRTEHFPLTLESARPSHTSQYLCASNQGAYNEQFFGPGTRLTVL.

The genes are TRBV29-1 and TRBJ2-7; 8 bases agree with TRBD2. V dropped 7 bases and J dropped 7; count of bases not matched to a gene: 6. Germline lookup yields CDR1 SQVTM and CDR2 ANQGSEA. The CDR3 contains 11 residues. This chain's CDR3 is CSGREAVEQYF. CDR3 in DNA: TGCAGCGGGCGGGAGGCGGTGGAGCAGTACTTC.

This clone showed up just once. This rearrangement joins TRBV7-2 to TRBJ1-2, with TRBD1 matching over 7 bases. The CDR3 is 13 amino acids. The germline V gene has CDR1 SGHTA and CDR2 FQGNSA. Losses at the gene ends were 4 bases for V and 8 bases for J; bases not matched to a gene: 7. Here the CDR3 reads CASSYRQGGGYTF. The DNA of the CDR3 is TGTGCCAGCAGCTATCGACAGGGCGGCGGCTACACCTTC.

The chain recombines TRBV10-3 with TRBJ2-7, with TRBD1 matching 9 bases. The ends lost 11 bases at V and 2 bases at J; junction bases unmatched: 16. Germline loops: CDR1 ENHRY, CDR2 SYGVKD. The CDR3 totals 16 residues. The CDR3: CAATDTGGAWTYEQYF. CDR3 DNA sequence: TGTGCCGCCACCGATACAGGGGGCGCGTGGACCTACGAGCAGTACTTC.

The chain couples TRBV4-3 to TRBJ2-1; D is unclear. The length of the CDR3 is 15 residues. V was pared by 3 bases and J by 6 bases, with 15 bases between. Germline lookup yields CDR1 LGHNA and CDR2 YSLEER. The CDR3 is CASSQESAEFNEQFF. The CDR3, as DNA: TGCGCCAGCAGCCAGGAGAGCGCAGAATTCAATGAGCAGTTCTTC.

J is TRBJ2-7 and V is TRBV27; 15 nucleotides match TRBD2. The germline V gene encodes CDR1 MNHEY and CDR2 SMNVEV (reference sequence). Trimming took 5 bases from V and 6 from J; bases not matched to a gene: 8. The length of the CDR3 is 16 residues. CDR3 bases: TGTGCCAGCAGTCCCGGACTAGCGGGAGGGTTTGGCGAGCAGTACTTC. Translating it yields CASSPGLAGGFGEQYF.

The J gene is TRBJ2-1, the V gene TRBV7-3; D call uncertain. CDR3 length: 12 amino acids. CDR1 and CDR2 from the germline V gene are SGHTA and FQGTGA. Trimming removed 0 bases from V and 9 bases from J, with 6 bases in between. The CDR3 protein is CASSLTLSEQFF. The CDR3 bases are TGTGCCAGCAGCTTAACTCTGAGTGAGCAGTTCTTC.

The gene calls are TRBV5-1 and TRBJ2-7; a weak D match, TRBD2 (6 bases). The CDR3 has 14 amino acids. Trimming removed 2 bases from V and 2 bases from J, with 11 bases in between. Germline-derived CDR1 and CDR2 are SGHRS and YFSETQ. The DNA for the CDR3 is TGCGCCAGCAGCTTAGGGCAGCGGGCCTACGAGCAGTACTTC. As protein: CASSLGQRAYEQYF.

J is TRBJ1-1 and V is TRBV13; D is perhaps TRBD1 (5 bases). This CDR3 is built from 14 residues. Germline assignment: CDR1 PRHDT and CDR2 FYEKMQ (reference sequence). With 5 bases removed from V and 7 bases from J, the gap between germline ends came to 17 bases. The CDR3 DNA sequence: TGTGCCAGCAGCCGCGCAAACCGACAGTATGAAGCTTTCTTT. This codes for CASSRANRQYEAFF.

This chain's CDR3 is CSVGQAGGKETQYF. For the CDR3, the DNA is TGCAGCGTCGGTCAGGCGGGAGGGAAAGAGACCCAGTACTTC. The chain combines TRBV29-1 with TRBJ2-5, with 9 bases fitting TRBD2. The CDR3 spans 14 residues. The germline gives CDR1 SQVTM, CDR2 ANQGSEA. Trimming took 6 bases from V and 3 from J; bases not matched to a gene: 8.

CDR3 amino acids: CASSAGLAGYNEQFF. CDR3 bases: TGTGCCAGCAGCGCGGGACTAGCGGGGTACAATGAGCAGTTCTTC. The gene calls are TRBV9 and TRBJ2-1; 13 bases match TRBD2. This CDR3 is 15 amino acids long. Germline loops: CDR1 SGDLS, CDR2 YYNGEE. V shed 3 bases and J 4 bases; nucleotides not matched to a gene: 1.

The rearrangement links TRBV5-6 to TRBJ1-5, with D perhaps matching TRBD1 (6 bases). V lost 3 bases and J 6 bases, leaving 7 bases between the germline ends. The CDR3 loop spans 12 amino acids. Germline loops: CDR1 SGHDT, CDR2 YYEEEE. CDR3 amino acids: CASSSGVQPQHF. The CDR3, as DNA: TGTGCCAGCAGCTCAGGGGTTCAGCCCCAGCATTTT.

V is TRBV4-1 and J is TRBJ2-3; D possibly corresponds to TRBD2 (6 bases). Trimming shortened V by 1 base and J by 1 base, and 12 bases separated the two germline ends. Germline V gives CDR1 MGHRA, CDR2 YSYEKL. CDR3 size: 16 residues. The CDR3 nucleotides are TGCGCCAGCAGCCAAGGCGGGACTGCGGGCACAGATACGCAGTATTTT. Encoded protein: CASSQGGTAGTDTQYF.

This clone was seen only a few times. The chain carries TRBV30 and TRBJ2-5, with unresolved D. The CDR3 runs 12 residues. With 3 bases removed from V and 5 bases from J, the gap between germline ends came to 10 bases. CDR1 and CDR2 from the germline V gene are GTSNPN and SVGIG (reference sequence). The CDR3: CAWSNVRETQYF. DNA of the CDR3: TGTGCCTGGAGCAACGTCAGGGAGACCCAGTACTTC. Based on the CDR3 plus reference TRBV30 and TRBJ2-5, the full variable domain is SQTIHQWPATLVQPVGSPLSLECTVEGTSNPNLYWYRQAAGRGLQLLFYSVGIGQISSEVPQNLSASRPQDRQFILSSKKLLLSDSGFYLCAWSNVRETQYFGPGTRLLVL.

This chain connects TRBV27 to TRBJ2-3; 7 bases fit TRBD1. The CDR3 runs to 14 residues. V shed 3 bases, J shed 3 bases, and the junction held 3 bases outside the gene matches. The germline V gene encodes CDR1 MNHEY and CDR2 SMNVEV (reference sequence). The CDR3 DNA follows: TGTGCCAGCAGTTTGGGACAGAGTACAGATACGCAGTATTTT. Its translation: CASSLGQSTDTQYF.

In this sample, this clone turned up once. One junction end does not reproduce the germline sequence, and a read error may be involved. The chain combines TRBV7-7 with TRBJ2-1, with D possibly being TRBD1 (6 bases). CDR3 length equals 14 residues. CDR1 and CDR2 (germline): SSHAT, FNYEAQ (reference sequence). The chain's CDR3 is CASSLGGEASKQFF. DNA of the CDR3: TGTGCTAGCAGCTTAGGGGGAGAGGCATCGAAGCAGTTCTTC. The whole variable domain, remainder taken from reference TRBV7-7 and TRBJ2-1, is GAGVSQSPRYKVTKRGQDVTLRCDPISSHATLYWYQQALGQGPEFLTYFNYEAQPDKSGLPSDRFSAERPEGSISTLTIQRTEQRDSAMYRCASSLGGEASKQFFGPGTRLTVL.

This clone was seen a single time. The rearrangement links TRBV5-4 to TRBJ1-2; perhaps TRBD1 as D (5 bases). The CDR3 length is 13 residues. The germline V and J ends were trimmed by 1 base and 8 bases, with 12 bases remaining between them. Germline values: CDR1 SGHNT, CDR2 YYREEE (reference sequence). The CDR3 reads CASSLKGIYGYTF. The CDR3, as DNA: TGTGCCAGCAGCTTGAAGGGGATATACGGCTACACCTTC.